Shown below are 22 T cell receptor beta chains from a single sample sequenced in a study of T-cell memory formation after mild COVID-19. TCRdb analysed the 5' RACE reads with MiXCR anew, one entry per CDR3 protein. In the table there are about 180,000 distinct CDR3 sequences, more than 15% of which are singletons. The sequencing input was PBMCs or a T cell subset sorted from them (not recorded which). The receptor source for this set is an adult woman who had mild COVID-19 (a few samples of this study predate the infection). Cell type and time point are not known.

This clonotype was picked up a small number of times. CDR3 protein: CAISEEQGVGYTF. CDR3 sequence (DNA): TGTGCCATCAGTGAGGAACAGGGAGTAGGCTACACCTTC. The chain uses TRBV10-3 and TRBJ1-2; a weak D match, TRBD1 (6 bases). The CDR3 is 13 residues long. Germline lookup yields CDR1 ENHRY and CDR2 SYGVKD. Trimming cost V 2 bases and J 8 bases, with 12 bases left between them.

The sample holds a few counts of this clonotype. The V gene is TRBV12-3 or TRBV12-4, the J gene TRBJ1-2; possibly TRBD1 for D (6 bases). The CDR3 runs 15 residues. V was shortened by 6 bases and J by 4 bases, with 18 bases between the two germline ends. The CDR3 DNA sequence: TGTGCCAGCAGCCCCCGGGGGGGCGTGGGCTATGGCTACACCTTC. Its translation is CASSPRGGVGYGYTF.

This clonotype appeared many times. The genes are TRBV4-2 and TRBJ2-1; 8 nucleotides align to TRBD2. The length of the CDR3 is 16 residues. Trimming took 0 bases from V and 0 from J; bases not matched to a gene: 1. CDR1 and CDR2 from the germline V gene are LGHNA and YNFKEQ. This CDR3 is CASSQDLAGSYNEQFF. In nucleotides, the CDR3 is TGTGCCAGCAGCCAAGATCTAGCGGGCTCCTACAATGAGCAGTTCTTC.

This clonotype has just one count. The V and J genes are TRBV6-1 and TRBJ1-1; possibly TRBD1 for D (6 bases). The CDR3 totals 15 residues. Trimming removed 4 bases from V and 5 bases from J, with 17 bases in between. The V gene's germline CDR1 is MNHNS and CDR2 SASEGT. The CDR3 reads CASSGKQGYTTEAFF. DNA for the CDR3: TGTGCCAGCAGTGGTAAACAGGGTTACACTACTGAAGCTTTCTTT.

This clonotype was counted a single time. The chain has TRBV6-6 and TRBJ1-1; D call uncertain. Trimming took 4 bases from V and 1 from J, leaving 13 bases between them. CDR1 is MNHNY, CDR2 SVGAGI, per germline (reference sequence). The CDR3 contains 15 residues. CDR3 bases: TGTGCCAGCAGTTTTCAACTGAATTCGAACACTGAAGCTTTCTTT. It yields the protein CASSFQLNSNTEAFF.

The J gene is TRBJ1-5, the V gene TRBV7-2, with D perhaps TRBD1 (6 bases). Germline values: CDR1 SGHTA, CDR2 FQGNSA. Trimming shortened V by 1 base and J by 5 bases, and 12 bases separated the two germline ends. The CDR3 extends over 15 amino acids. The CDR3 nucleotides read TGTGCCAGCAGCTTAGAGACAGGCCTATATCAGCCCCAGCATTTT. Protein product: CASSLETGLYQPQHF.

This clonotype was counted many times. The CDR3 spells CASSPRADGNTIYF. Written as DNA, the CDR3 is TGTGCCAGCTCACCACGGGCAGACGGAAACACCATATATTTT. The V call is TRBV18, the J call TRBJ1-3; no definite D call. Trimming removed 1 base at V and 4 bases at J, with 8 bases between. Germline V CDR1 and CDR2: KGHSH, LQKENI. The CDR3 covers 14 residues.

The sample holds a few counts of this clonotype. The chain employs TRBV12-3 or TRBV12-4 and TRBJ2-3, with TRBD2 matching 10 bases. This CDR3 has 13 amino acids. The V and J ends lost 7 bases and 4 bases, in that order; junction bases with no gene match: 2. Here the CDR3 DNA reads TGTGCCAGCACTAGCGGGAGCTCAGATACGCAGTATTTT. It is translated as CASTSGSSDTQYF.

Here the CDR3 reads CASSLIGGHHRGLDIQYF. DNA of the CDR3: TGTGCCAGCAGCTTAATAGGTGGACATCACAGGGGGCTTGACATTCAGTACTTC. The rearrangement links TRBV7-2 to TRBJ2-4; 9 bases are a match to TRBD1. V dropped 2 bases and J dropped 8; count of bases not matched to a gene: 16. CDR1 and CDR2 from the germline V gene are SGHTA and FQGNSA. The CDR3 loop spans 18 amino acids.

This clonotype was detected only a few times. This chain connects TRBV29-1 to TRBJ2-5, with D perhaps assigned TRBD1 or TRBD2 (6 bases each). V lost 0 bases and J lost 5, with 13 bases in between. The V gene's germline CDR1 is SQVTM and CDR2 ANQGSEA. The CDR3 is 14 amino acids. For the CDR3, the DNA is TGCAGCGTTGAAGATTTGGGGGGCCGGGAGACCCAGTACTTC. Translated, it gives CSVEDLGGRETQYF.

This clonotype was seen a handful of times. The CDR3 sequence: CSARAPEGDTQYF. CDR3 in DNA: TGCAGTGCTAGGGCACCCGAGGGGGATACGCAGTATTTT. The V and J genes are TRBV20-1 and TRBJ2-3; D is tentatively TRBD1 or TRBD2 (5 bases each). Germline values: CDR1 DFQATT, CDR2 SNEGSKA (reference sequence). The length of the CDR3 is 13 residues. Trimming pared 3 bases from V and 6 bases from J, leaving 13 bases between.

This clonotype was seen only a few times. The chain has TRBV29-1 and TRBJ2-7; 12 nucleotides align to TRBD2. This CDR3 contains 15 residues. Germline V gene sequence: CDR1 SQVTM, CDR2 ANQGSEA. J was trimmed by 5 bases and V by 7 bases; bases with no gene match: 12. CDR3 loop: CSALTSGSFSNEQYF. As DNA, the CDR3 is TGCAGCGCGTTGACTAGCGGGAGTTTCAGTAACGAGCAGTACTTC.

The chain combines TRBV7-6 with TRBJ1-1; no reliable D call. The CDR3 is 15 residues long. The germline gives CDR1 SGHVS, CDR2 FNYEAQ. Trimming removed 5 bases from V and 1 base from J, with 14 bases in between. CDR3 protein: CASSPSHTPNTEAFF. The CDR3 nucleotides are TGTGCCAGCAGCCCTAGTCATACCCCGAACACTGAAGCTTTCTTT.

The chain joins TRBV20-1 to TRBJ2-2; TRBD2 matches 8 bases. The germline CDR1 and CDR2 sequences are DFQATT and SNEGSKA (reference sequence). The CDR3 contains 16 residues. V was pared by 6 bases and J by 8 bases, with 17 bases of the junction left unmatched. DNA of the CDR3: TGCAGTGCCTCCCCGGCGGGTGCGCGGGGGGTTGGGGAGCTGTTTTTT. It is translated as CSASPAGARGVGELFF.

The chain employs TRBV5-1 and TRBJ1-2; no clear D gene. The CDR3 spans 14 residues. The V gene's germline CDR1 is SGHRS and CDR2 YFSETQ. V gave up 4 bases and J gave up 3 bases, with 13 bases separating them. Written as DNA, the CDR3 is TGCGCCAGCAGCGTAGCCCGGGTTGACTATGGCTACACCTTC. It yields the protein CASSVARVDYGYTF.

This clonotype was seen a few times. The chain combines TRBV7-2 with TRBJ2-2, with 8 nucleotides matching TRBD1. The CDR3 length is 16 residues. Trimming took 5 bases from V and 5 from J; bases not matched to a gene: 10. CDR1 and CDR2 from the germline V gene are SGHTA and FQGNSA. The CDR3: CASSPDPRGRTGELFF. CDR3 bases: TGTGCCAGCAGCCCCGACCCCAGGGGGCGAACCGGGGAGCTGTTTTTT.

This clonotype was observed a handful of times. CDR3 sequence: CASSRGTSGAYGTQYF. CDR3 DNA: TGTGCCAGCAGCCGTGGGACTAGCGGGGCCTATGGGACCCAGTACTTC. This chain joins TRBV6-5 and TRBJ2-5; 13 nucleotides match TRBD2. Germline values: CDR1 MNHEY, CDR2 SVGAGI. The CDR3 is 16 residues long. Germline trimming cut 6 bases from V and 7 bases from J; bases unmatched to any gene: 11.

This rearrangement joins TRBV5-1 to TRBJ2-1, with TRBD2 matching over 11 bases. The germline CDR1 and CDR2 sequences are SGHRS and YFSETQ. Unmatched junction bases numbered 5, after V lost 2 bases and J lost 7 bases. The CDR3 covers 15 residues. The DNA for the CDR3 is TGCGCCAGCAGCTTCCTAGCGGGAGGAGGGAATGAGCAGTTCTTC. It codes for CASSFLAGGGNEQFF.

This rearrangement joins TRBV12-3 or TRBV12-4 to TRBJ1-1; D is perhaps TRBD1 (5 bases). Trimming stripped 5 bases from V and 10 bases from J, with 23 bases between. The CDR3 has 15 amino acids. CDR3 sequence: CASSPRWGSLVGAFF. DNA for the CDR3: TGTGCCAGCAGTCCCCGGTGGGGCTCTCTAGTGGGAGCTTTCTTT.

This clonotype was counted only a few times. The rearrangement joins TRBV9 to TRBJ2-1, with 13 bases aligning to TRBD2. The CDR3 contains 15 residues. The germline CDR1 and CDR2 sequences are SGDLS and YYNGEE. V lost 3 bases to trimming and J lost 4 bases; unmatched junction nucleotides: 1. The CDR3 loop reads CASSETSGGYNEQFF. The CDR3 nucleotides are TGTGCCAGCAGCGAGACTAGCGGGGGGTACAATGAGCAGTTCTTC.

This clonotype was seen a few times. The V gene is TRBV5-4, the J gene TRBJ2-5; D ambiguous. CDR3 length: 14 residues. Trimming pared 1 base from V and 3 bases from J, leaving 10 bases between. Germline loops: CDR1 SGHNT, CDR2 YYREEE (reference sequence). The CDR3 sequence: CASSLPGWEETQYF. The CDR3 DNA reads as TGTGCCAGCAGCTTGCCCGGATGGGAAGAGACCCAGTACTTC. The full variable domain, its missing parts supplied by reference TRBV5-4 and TRBJ2-5, is ETGVTQSPTHLIKTRGQQVTLRCSSQSGHNTVSWYQQALGQGPQFIFQYYREEENGRGNFPPRFSGLQFPNYSSELNVNALELDDSALYLCASSLPGWEETQYFGPGTRLLVL.

This clonotype was observed a handful of times. The genes are TRBV6-5 and TRBJ1-1, with D uncertain. The CDR3 has 15 amino acids. The germline CDR1 and CDR2 sequences are MNHEY and SVGAGI. V lost 2 bases and J lost 2, with 12 bases in between. The CDR3 sequence: CASSYQSVPNTEAFF. The CDR3 nucleotides read TGTGCCAGCAGTTACCAGTCGGTCCCTAACACTGAAGCTTTCTTT.